The 24 T cell receptor beta chains given below trace back to one sample, sequenced in a study of shared clonotypes between healthy human individuals. Produced via immunoSEQ multiplex PCR; TCRdb's table is partial and in-frame only. The data hold about 1 million clones, with roughly 70% observed a single time. The sequenced sample consisted of memory CD4+ T cells sorted from blood. Subset: CD45RA-negative fraction. These receptors were obtained from a man aged 18 to 30 in good health.

Only one count was recorded for this clone. A much bigger clone sits one base away, suggesting this may be a read error. The gene calls are TRBV5-1 and TRBJ2-5; D ambiguous. The CDR3 runs 15 residues. The V and J ends lost 3 bases and 1 base respectively, with 13 bases between them. CDR1 is SGHRS and CDR2 is YFSETQ in the germline V gene. CDR3 sequence: CASSSDLAGQETQYF. The CDR3 DNA follows: TGCGCCAGCAGCTCGGATTTAGCAGGCCAAGAGACCCAGTACTTC.

The chain links TRBV6-1 to TRBJ2-4; 8 bases match TRBD1. Trimming cost V 6 bases and J 6 bases; bases outside gene matches: 7. The CDR3 totals 14 residues. Looked up from germline, CDR1 is MNHNS and CDR2 is SASEGT. The CDR3 sequence is CASSGDRQSNIQYF. Here the CDR3 DNA reads TGTGCCAGCAGCGGGGACAGGCAATCAAACATTCAGTACTTC.

In DNA, the CDR3 is TGCGCCAGCTCCCCGGCCAATAGCAATCAGCCCCAGCATTTT. It is translated as CASSPANSNQPQHF. The rearrangement joins TRBV10-2 to TRBJ1-5; no firm D call. Trimming left V 8 bases short and J 0 bases short, with 11 bases between. This CDR3 is 14 amino acids long. The germline V gene encodes CDR1 WSHSY and CDR2 SAAADI.

The chain recombines TRBV7-3 with TRBJ2-2; D gene uncertain. The CDR3 has 12 residues. The germline gives CDR1 SGHTA, CDR2 FQGTGA. With 5 bases removed from V and 5 bases from J, the gap between germline ends came to 6 bases. CDR3 amino acids: CASSPFTGELFF. The CDR3 DNA is TGTGCCAGCAGCCCCTTTACCGGGGAGCTGTTTTTT.

The chain recombines TRBV28 with TRBJ2-7; 7 bases match TRBD2. Germline loops: CDR1 MDHEN, CDR2 SYDVKM. This CDR3 contains 14 residues. V lost 0 bases, J lost 2 bases, and 1 base stayed unmatched. The CDR3 reads CASSLWGGAYEQYF. The CDR3 nucleotides read TGTGCCAGCAGTTTATGGGGAGGGGCCTACGAGCAGTACTTC.

This clone appeared once. The CDR3 DNA sequence: TGCGCCAGCAGCCAGCCCAGGGACAGGGGAGGAGAGACCCAGTACTTC. Translation gives CASSQPRDRGGETQYF. V gene TRBV4-1 combines with J gene TRBJ2-5; 10 nucleotides line up with TRBD1. V was pared by 3 bases and J by 4 bases, with 8 bases of the junction left unmatched. The germline CDR1 and CDR2 sequences are MGHRA and YSYEKL. The CDR3 totals 16 residues.

This chain links TRBV11-2 with TRBJ2-7; D uncertain. This CDR3 is built from 15 residues. Germline V gene data show CDR1 as SGHAT and CDR2 as FQNNGV. The V end was cut by 5 bases, the J end by 3 bases, with 17 bases between. CDR3 protein: CASSASAGSLYEQYF. In nucleotides, the CDR3 is TGTGCCAGCAGCGCCTCGGCCGGGTCACTCTACGAGCAGTACTTC.

V and J are TRBV10-1 and TRBJ1-1, with D uncertain. CDR3 length equals 14 residues. Germline V gene sequence: CDR1 WNHNN, CDR2 SYGVQD (reference sequence). Trimming pared 6 bases from V and 5 bases from J, leaving 16 bases between. This chain's CDR3 is CASRPGSGATEAFF. The CDR3 DNA is TGCGCCAGCAGACCCGGGTCCGGAGCAACTGAAGCTTTCTTT.

In this sample, this clone turned up a few times. The rearrangement links TRBV7-8 to TRBJ2-3; TRBD1 might be the D (6 bases). Germline V CDR1 and CDR2: SGHVS, FQNEAQ. V lost 0 bases and J lost 6, with 16 bases in between. The CDR3 covers 16 residues. The CDR3 loop is CASSLALPSQGDTQYF. CDR3 DNA: TGTGCCAGCAGCTTAGCGCTGCCCAGCCAGGGGGATACGCAGTATTTT.

This clone has only one observation. The J gene is TRBJ2-7, the V gene TRBV19; TRBD2 aligns across 12 bases. Germline CDR1 and CDR2: LNHDA and SQIVND (reference sequence). J lost 3 bases, V lost 7 bases, and 10 bases had no gene match. The CDR3 runs to 16 residues. The CDR3 reads CASTGSRLAGDYEQYF. The CDR3 nucleotides read TGTGCCAGTACCGGTTCCCGACTAGCGGGAGACTACGAGCAGTACTTC.

This clone has more than one count but fewer than ten. This sequence joins TRBV30 and TRBJ2-3, with TRBD2 matching 12 bases. This CDR3 has 15 amino acids. The germline CDR1 and CDR2 sequences are GTSNPN and SVGIG (reference sequence). V shed 4 bases, J shed 0 bases, and the junction held 2 bases outside the gene matches. CDR3 bases: TGTGCCTGGAATGGACTAGCGGGAAGCACAGATACGCAGTATTTT. It translates to CAWNGLAGSTDTQYF.

Details on this clone: A much larger clone sits a single nucleotide away, making a read error possible. In the same sample, other DNA sequences code for this CDR3. Here the CDR3 reads CASSRQGATGELFF. CDR3 nucleotide sequence: TGTGCCAGCAGTAGACAGGGGGCCACCGGGGAGCTGTTTTTT. This chain uses TRBV2 with TRBJ2-2, with TRBD1 matching over 10 bases. The CDR3 spans 14 residues. CDR1 SNHLY and CDR2 FYNNEI come from the germline V gene. Germline trimming cut 5 bases from V and 4 bases from J; bases unmatched to any gene: 1.

The genes are TRBV30 and TRBJ1-6; D perhaps matches TRBD1 (5 bases). Trimming removed 3 bases from V and 7 bases from J, with 25 bases in between. Germline V CDR1 and CDR2: GTSNPN, SVGIG (reference sequence). This CDR3 comprises 18 residues. This CDR3 is CAWRTMEGPNYSNSPLHF. DNA for the CDR3: TGTGCCTGGAGGACGATGGAGGGGCCGAACTACTCAAATTCACCCCTCCACTTT.

Worth noting for this clone: The sample carries other DNA sequences with the same CDR3. The chain links TRBV28 to TRBJ2-3; D possibly uses TRBD1 or TRBD2 (6 bases each). The V end lost 2 bases, the J end lost 3 bases, and 9 bases lay between the germline ends. Germline lookup yields CDR1 MDHEN and CDR2 SYDVKM. This CDR3 is 14 amino acids long. This CDR3 is CASSLRGRTDTQYF. The CDR3 nucleotides read TGTGCCAGCAGTTTACGGGGGCGGACAGATACGCAGTATTTT.

This clone was counted only a few times. The chain combines TRBV5-1 with TRBJ1-2; D may be TRBD1 (5 bases). The CDR3 is 13 amino acids. The germline CDR1 and CDR2 sequences are SGHRS and YFSETQ. Between the trimmed V and J ends, which lost 2 bases and 3 bases, there was a span of 8 bases. The DNA for the CDR3 is TGCGCCAGCAGCTTAGGGGATGACTATGGCTACACCTTC. Amino acids: CASSLGDDYGYTF.

The rearrangement joins TRBV19 to TRBJ2-3; no clear D. Trimming took 6 bases from V and 4 from J, leaving 11 bases between them. The germline gives CDR1 LNHDA, CDR2 SQIVND (reference sequence). The CDR3 contains 13 residues. CDR3 DNA sequence: TGTGCCAGTAGCCCTGGGGTCGCAGATACGCAGTATTTT. Translation: CASSPGVADTQYF.

The CDR3 spells CASSPHREGGNTIYF. In nucleotides, the CDR3 is TGTGCCAGCAGCCCTCACAGGGAAGGTGGAAACACCATATATTTT. The V and J genes are TRBV7-2 and TRBJ1-3; D might be TRBD1 (6 bases). The V end lost 5 bases, the J end lost 3 bases, and 14 bases lay between the germline ends. Germline CDR1 and CDR2: SGHTA and FQGNSA. The CDR3 length is 15 residues.

The chain is built from TRBV29-1 and TRBJ2-5, with D maybe TRBD2 (5 bases). The germline gives CDR1 SQVTM, CDR2 ANQGSEA. V was clipped by 7 bases and J by 4 bases, with 13 bases between them. CDR3 length equals 12 residues. For the CDR3, the DNA is TGCAGCGGGGCCTATGGAGGAGAGACCCAGTACTTC. Protein: CSGAYGGETQYF.

This chain connects TRBV18 to TRBJ1-2; D is uncertain. Germline-derived CDR1 and CDR2 are KGHSH and LQKENI. V was trimmed by 0 bases and J by 7 bases, leaving 6 bases between them. CDR3 length equals 12 residues. The CDR3 DNA sequence: TGTGCCAGCTCACCACCGGATGGTGGCTACACCTTC. It encodes CASSPPDGGYTF.

There are a few counts of this clone. The rearrangement joins TRBV5-1 to TRBJ1-1; the D is unclear. Trimming removed 1 base at V and 4 bases at J, with 23 bases between. The CDR3 has 18 residues. Germline V gene data show CDR1 as SGHRS and CDR2 as YFSETQ. The CDR3 protein is CASSLSPWQQMGSTEAFF. Written as DNA, the CDR3 is TGCGCCAGCAGCTTGTCTCCCTGGCAGCAAATGGGGAGCACTGAAGCTTTCTTT.

This clone was seen only once. The sample contains more than one DNA sequence encoding this CDR3. The V call is TRBV10-3, the J call TRBJ1-1; D is undetermined. Deletions cut 3 bases from V and 2 bases from J, with 4 bases between. Germline CDR1 is ENHRY and CDR2 is SYGVKD. The length of the CDR3 is 12 residues. The CDR3 spells CAISEANTEAFF. The CDR3 DNA is TGTGCCATCAGTGAAGCTAACACTGAAGCTTTCTTT.

The chain carries TRBV10-3 and TRBJ1-1, with D unclear. The CDR3 length is 13 residues. Trimming removed 10 bases at V and 2 bases at J, with 14 bases between. Germline CDR1 and CDR2: ENHRY and SYGVKD. The CDR3 DNA follows: TGTGCCACCGCGCCGGACGGCAACACTGAAGCTTTCTTT. Amino acid sequence: CATAPDGNTEAFF.

This clone was detected once. This chain connects TRBV28 to TRBJ1-6; D is unresolved. The germline V gene has CDR1 MDHEN and CDR2 SYDVKM. The CDR3 covers 15 residues. V lost 6 bases to trimming and J lost 2 bases, with 11 bases between them. The CDR3 sequence is CASRLTATYNSPLHF. The CDR3 region has the DNA TGTGCCAGCAGATTGACGGCAACCTATAATTCACCCCTCCACTTT.

The genes are TRBV29-1 and TRBJ1-2, with 10 bases lining up with TRBD1. V gave up 7 bases and J gave up 5 bases; unmatched junction bases: 7. Germline V lookup: CDR1 SQVTM, CDR2 ANQGSEA. CDR3 size: 13 residues. Here the CDR3 reads CSAFGGQGYGYTF. Here the CDR3 DNA reads TGCAGCGCCTTCGGGGGACAGGGGTATGGCTACACCTTC.